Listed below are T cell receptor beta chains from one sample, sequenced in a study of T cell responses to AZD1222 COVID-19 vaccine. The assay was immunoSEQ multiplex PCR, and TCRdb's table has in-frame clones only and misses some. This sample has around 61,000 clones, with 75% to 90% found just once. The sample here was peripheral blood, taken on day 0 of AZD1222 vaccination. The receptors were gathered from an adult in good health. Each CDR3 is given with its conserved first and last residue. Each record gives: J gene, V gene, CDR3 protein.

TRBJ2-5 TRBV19 CASSVSGVGETQYF
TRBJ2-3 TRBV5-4 CASSLTGDTQYF
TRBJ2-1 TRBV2 CASRIAGGPYNEQFF
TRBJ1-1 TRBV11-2 CASSLFGRDGGAFF
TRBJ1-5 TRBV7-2 CASSLGPGGQPQHF
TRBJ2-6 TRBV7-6 CASSLVSSGGANVLTF
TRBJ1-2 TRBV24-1 CATSARDSYGYTF
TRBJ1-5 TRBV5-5 CASSLWAGGNQPQHF
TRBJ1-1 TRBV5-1 CASSQGTATVEAFF
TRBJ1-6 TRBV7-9 CASQQGSNSPLHF
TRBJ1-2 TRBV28 CASSPGRRGYTF
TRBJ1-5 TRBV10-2 CASGKEGNQPQHF
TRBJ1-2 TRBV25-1 CASSPPGGLTNYGYTF
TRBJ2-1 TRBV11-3 CASSLAGTSGLHSYNEQFF
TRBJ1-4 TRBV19 CASSSTGGSTNEKLFF
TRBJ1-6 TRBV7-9 CASSLEFDRSLHF
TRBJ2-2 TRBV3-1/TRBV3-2 CASSQVTGELFF
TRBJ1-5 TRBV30 CAWSVGTDHQPQHF
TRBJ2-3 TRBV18 CASSSTGTGATDTQYF
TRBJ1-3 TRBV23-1 CASTKDSSGNTIYF
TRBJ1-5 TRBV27 CASRKRVGNQPQHF
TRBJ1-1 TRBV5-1 CASTPDRMNTEAFF
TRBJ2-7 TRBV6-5 CASRQGYEQYF
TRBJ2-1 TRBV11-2 CASSLDWEGEQFF
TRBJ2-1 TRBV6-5 CASSYDRSGNEQFF
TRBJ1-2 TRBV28 CASRVQGANYGYTF
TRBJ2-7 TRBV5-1 CASSLEGRSGDEQYF
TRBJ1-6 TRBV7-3 CASSLTGSRSPLHF
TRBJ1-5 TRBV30 CAWQQGPNQPQHF
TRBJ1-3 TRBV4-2 CASSQMGEGDGNTIYF
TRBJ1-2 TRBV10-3 CAISESGEDYGYTF
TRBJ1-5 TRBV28 CASRSGNQPQHF
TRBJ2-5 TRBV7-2 CASSLGLQQETQYF
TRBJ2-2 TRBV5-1 CASSFGTHNTGELFF
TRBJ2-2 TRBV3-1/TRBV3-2 CASSQEGFAGELFF
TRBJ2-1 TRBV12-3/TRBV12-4 CASSYSNEQFF
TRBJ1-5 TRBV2 CASSDPNQPQHF
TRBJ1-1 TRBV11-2 CASSPRQGMNTEAFF
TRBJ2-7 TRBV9 CASSVGYSPSYEQYF
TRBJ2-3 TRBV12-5 CASGFGQVVDTQYF
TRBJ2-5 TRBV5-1 CASSFGTGFGETQYF
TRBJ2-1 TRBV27 CASRRGQGNYIEQFF